This TCR beta chain was sequenced during a study of CD8+ T cells in alopecia areata. V was clipped by 7 bases and J by 7 bases; unmatched bases: 16. CDR1 GTSNPN and CDR2 SVGIG come from the germline V gene (reference sequence). The CDR3 spans 15 residues. Following RNA extraction, reverse transcription yielded cDNA that acted as the sequencing template. TCRdb's copy holds only in-frame clones and misses some; the assay was immunoSEQ multiplex PCR. The data contain roughly 150,000 clones, 55% of them seen just once; the ten biggest clones take up more than 4.5%. This chain links TRBV30 with TRBJ2-7, with 10 bases that match TRBD2. The sequence was obtained from a human donor in good health. Sequencing used CD4+ T cells sorted from blood. The CDR3 protein is CALTGGASGSSEQYF. The DNA of the CDR3 is TGTGCCTTAACCGGAGGGGCTAGCGGGAGTAGTGAGCAGTACTTC. The full variable domain, its missing parts supplied by reference TRBV30 and TRBJ2-7, is SQTIHQWPATLVQPVGSPLSLECTVEGTSNPNLYWYRQAAGRGLQLLFYSVGIGQISSEVPQNLSASRPQDRQFILSSKKLLLSDSGFYLCALTGGASGSSEQYFGPGTRLTVT.